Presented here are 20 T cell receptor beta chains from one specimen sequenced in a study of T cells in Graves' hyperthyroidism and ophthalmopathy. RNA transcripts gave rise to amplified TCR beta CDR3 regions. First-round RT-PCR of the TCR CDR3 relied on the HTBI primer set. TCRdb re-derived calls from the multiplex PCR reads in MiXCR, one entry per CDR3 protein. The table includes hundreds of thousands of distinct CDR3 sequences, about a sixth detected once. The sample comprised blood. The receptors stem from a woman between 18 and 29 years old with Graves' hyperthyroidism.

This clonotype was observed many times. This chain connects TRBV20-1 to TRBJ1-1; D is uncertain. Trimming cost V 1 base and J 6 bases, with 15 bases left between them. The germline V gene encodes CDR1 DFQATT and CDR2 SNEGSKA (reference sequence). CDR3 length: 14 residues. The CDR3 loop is CSARVFSGIPEAFF. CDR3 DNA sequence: TGCAGTGCTAGAGTTTTCAGTGGTATCCCTGAAGCTTTCTTT.

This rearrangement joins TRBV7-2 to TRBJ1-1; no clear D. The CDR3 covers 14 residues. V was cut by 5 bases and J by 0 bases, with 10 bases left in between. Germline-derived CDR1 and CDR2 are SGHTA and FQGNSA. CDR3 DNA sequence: TGTGCCAGCAGCCCCCAATCGGTGAACACTGAAGCTTTCTTT. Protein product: CASSPQSVNTEAFF.

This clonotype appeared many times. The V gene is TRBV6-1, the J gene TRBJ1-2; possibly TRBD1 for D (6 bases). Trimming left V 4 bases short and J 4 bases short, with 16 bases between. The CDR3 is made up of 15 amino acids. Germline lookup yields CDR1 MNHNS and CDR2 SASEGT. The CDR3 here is CASSALPRQAYGYTF. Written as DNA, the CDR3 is TGTGCCAGCAGTGCCCTCCCCCGACAGGCCTATGGCTACACCTTC.

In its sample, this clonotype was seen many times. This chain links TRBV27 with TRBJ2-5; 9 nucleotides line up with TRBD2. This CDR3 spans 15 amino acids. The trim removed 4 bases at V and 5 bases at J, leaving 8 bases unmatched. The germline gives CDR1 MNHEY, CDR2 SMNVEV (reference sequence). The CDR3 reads CASSSVPSGTETQYF. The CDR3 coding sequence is TGTGCCAGCAGTTCGGTACCTAGCGGGACTGAGACCCAGTACTTC.

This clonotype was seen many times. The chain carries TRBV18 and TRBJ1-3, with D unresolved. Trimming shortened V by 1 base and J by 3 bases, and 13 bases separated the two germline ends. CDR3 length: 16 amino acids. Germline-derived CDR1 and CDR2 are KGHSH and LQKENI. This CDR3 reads CASSPLSRTDGNTIYF. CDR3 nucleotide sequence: TGTGCCAGCTCACCACTCTCTCGGACGGATGGAAACACCATATATTTT.

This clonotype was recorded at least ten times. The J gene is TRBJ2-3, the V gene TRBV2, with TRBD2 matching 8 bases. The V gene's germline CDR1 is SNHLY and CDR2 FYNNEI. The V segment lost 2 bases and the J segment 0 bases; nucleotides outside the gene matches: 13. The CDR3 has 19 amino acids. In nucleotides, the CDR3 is TGTGCCAGCAGTGAAAGCGGGAGCCTACTTTCGTCTAGCACAGATACGCAGTATTTT. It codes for CASSESGSLLSSSTDTQYF.

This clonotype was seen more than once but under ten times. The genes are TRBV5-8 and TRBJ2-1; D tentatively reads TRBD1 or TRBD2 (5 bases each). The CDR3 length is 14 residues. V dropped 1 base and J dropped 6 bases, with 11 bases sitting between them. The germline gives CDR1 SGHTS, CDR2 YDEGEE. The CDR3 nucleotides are TGTGCCAGCAGCTTGTCGGGACGCCTCAATGAGCAGTTCTTC. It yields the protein CASSLSGRLNEQFF.

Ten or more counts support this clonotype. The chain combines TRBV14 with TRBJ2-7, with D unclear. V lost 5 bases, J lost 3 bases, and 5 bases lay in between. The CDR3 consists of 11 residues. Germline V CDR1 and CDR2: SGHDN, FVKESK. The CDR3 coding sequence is TGTGCCAGCAGCGGCGGCTACGAGCAGTACTTC. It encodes CASSGGYEQYF.

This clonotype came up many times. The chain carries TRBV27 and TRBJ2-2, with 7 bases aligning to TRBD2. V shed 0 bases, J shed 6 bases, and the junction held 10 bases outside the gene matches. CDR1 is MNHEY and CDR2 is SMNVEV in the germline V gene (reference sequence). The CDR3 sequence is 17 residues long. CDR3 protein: CASSLSSSGLGAGELFF. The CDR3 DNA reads TGTGCCAGCAGTTTATCGAGTTCAGGACTAGGGGCCGGGGAGCTGTTTTTT.

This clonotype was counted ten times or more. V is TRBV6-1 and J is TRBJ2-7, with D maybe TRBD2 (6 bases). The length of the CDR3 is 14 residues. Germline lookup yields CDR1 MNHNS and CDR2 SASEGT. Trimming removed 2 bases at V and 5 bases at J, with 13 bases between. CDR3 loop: CASSEYGGADEQYF. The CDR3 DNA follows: TGTGCCAGCAGTGAATATGGAGGGGCCGACGAGCAGTACTTC.

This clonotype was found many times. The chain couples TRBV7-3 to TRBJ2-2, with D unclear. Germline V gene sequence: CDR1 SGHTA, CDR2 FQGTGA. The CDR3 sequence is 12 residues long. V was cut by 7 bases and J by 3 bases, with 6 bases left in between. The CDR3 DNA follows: TGTGCCAGCATGGCGGACACCGGGGAGCTGTTTTTT. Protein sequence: CASMADTGELFF. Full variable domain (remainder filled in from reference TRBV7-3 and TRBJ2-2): GAGVSQTPSNKVTEKGKYVELRCDPISGHTALYWYRQSLGQGPEFLIYFQGTGAADDSGLPNDRFFAVRPEGSVSTLKIQRTERGDSAVYLCASMADTGELFFGEGSRLTVL.

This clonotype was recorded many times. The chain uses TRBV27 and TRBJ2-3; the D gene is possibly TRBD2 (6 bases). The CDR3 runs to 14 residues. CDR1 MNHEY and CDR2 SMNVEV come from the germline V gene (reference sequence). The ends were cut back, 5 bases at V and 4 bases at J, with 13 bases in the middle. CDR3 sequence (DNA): TGTGCCAGCAGTGACCTGCGCGGGGCAGATACGCAGTATTTT. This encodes CASSDLRGADTQYF.

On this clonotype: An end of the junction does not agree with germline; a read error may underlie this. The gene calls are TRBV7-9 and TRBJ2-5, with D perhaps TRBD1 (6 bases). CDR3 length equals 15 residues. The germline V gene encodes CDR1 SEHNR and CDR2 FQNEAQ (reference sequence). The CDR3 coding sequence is TGTGCCAGCAGCTTCGGGCTCGGACAGCAAGAGACCCGGTACTTC. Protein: CASSFGLGQQETRYF. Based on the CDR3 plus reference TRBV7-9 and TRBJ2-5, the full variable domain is DTGVSQNPRHKITKRGQNVTFRCDPISEHNRLYWYRQTLGQGPEFLTYFQNEAQLEKSRLLSDRFSAERPKGSFSTLEIQRTEQGDSAMYLCASSFGLGQQETRYFGPGTRLLVL.

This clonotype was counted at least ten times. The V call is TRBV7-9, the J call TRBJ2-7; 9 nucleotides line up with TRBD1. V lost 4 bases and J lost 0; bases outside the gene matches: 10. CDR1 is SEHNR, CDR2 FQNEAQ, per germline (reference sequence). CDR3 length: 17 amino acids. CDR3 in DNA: TGTGCCAGCAGCTCAAGTCCGGGACAGGGTTCCTCCTACGAGCAGTACTTC. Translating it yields CASSSSPGQGSSYEQYF. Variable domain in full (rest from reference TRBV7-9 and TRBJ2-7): DTGVSQNPRHKITKRGQNVTFRCDPISEHNRLYWYRQTLGQGPEFLTYFQNEAQLEKSRLLSDRFSAERPKGSFSTLEIQRTEQGDSAMYLCASSSSPGQGSSYEQYFGPGTRLTVT.

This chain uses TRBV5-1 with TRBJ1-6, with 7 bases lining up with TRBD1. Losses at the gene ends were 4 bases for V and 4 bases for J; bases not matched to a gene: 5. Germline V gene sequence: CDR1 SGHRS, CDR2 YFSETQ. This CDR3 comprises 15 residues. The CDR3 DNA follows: TGCGCCAGCAGCAAGAGGACAGGTTATAATTCACCCCTCCACTTT. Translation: CASSKRTGYNSPLHF. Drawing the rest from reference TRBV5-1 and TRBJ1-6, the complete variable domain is KAGVTQTPRYLIKTRGQQVTLSCSPISGHRSVSWYQQTPGQGLQFLFEYFSETQRNKGNFPGRFSGRQFSNSRSEMNVSTLELGDSALYLCASSKRTGYNSPLHFGNGTRLTVT.

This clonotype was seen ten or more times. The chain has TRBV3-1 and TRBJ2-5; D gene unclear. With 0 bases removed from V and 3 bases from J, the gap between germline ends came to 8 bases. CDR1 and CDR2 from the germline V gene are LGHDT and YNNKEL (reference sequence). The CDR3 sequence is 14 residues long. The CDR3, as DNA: TGTGCCAGCAGCCAAGACCTGGCGGAAGAGACCCAGTACTTC. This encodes CASSQDLAEETQYF.

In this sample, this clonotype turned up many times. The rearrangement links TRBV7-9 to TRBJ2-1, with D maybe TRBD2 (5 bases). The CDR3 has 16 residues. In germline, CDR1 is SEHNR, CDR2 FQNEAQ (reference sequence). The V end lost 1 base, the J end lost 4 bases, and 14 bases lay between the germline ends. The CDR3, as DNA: TGTGCCAGCAGCTTAGGATCCCGGGATGATTACAATGAGCAGTTCTTC. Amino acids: CASSLGSRDDYNEQFF.

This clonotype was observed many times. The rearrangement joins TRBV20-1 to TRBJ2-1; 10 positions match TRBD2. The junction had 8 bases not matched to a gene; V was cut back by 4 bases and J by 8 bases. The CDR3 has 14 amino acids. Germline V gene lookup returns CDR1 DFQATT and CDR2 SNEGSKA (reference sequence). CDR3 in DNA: TGCAGTGCTACCCCGGGACTAGCGTCAGATGAGCAGTTCTTC. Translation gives CSATPGLASDEQFF.

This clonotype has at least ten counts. As DNA, the CDR3 is TGTGCCAGCTCACCGACAGGGGTGGAAGAAAAACTGTTTTTT. This encodes CASSPTGVEEKLFF. V is TRBV18 and J is TRBJ1-4, with 8 bases that match TRBD1. In germline, CDR1 is KGHSH, CDR2 LQKENI. The CDR3 totals 14 residues. J gave up 8 bases and V 3 bases, and 5 bases lay outside the gene matches.

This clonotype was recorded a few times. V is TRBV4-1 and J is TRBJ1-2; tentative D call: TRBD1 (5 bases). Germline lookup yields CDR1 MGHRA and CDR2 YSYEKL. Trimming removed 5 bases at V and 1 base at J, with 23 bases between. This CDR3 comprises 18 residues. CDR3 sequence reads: CASSRWGALATDNYGYTF. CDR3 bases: TGCGCCAGCAGCAGGTGGGGAGCATTAGCGACAGATAACTATGGCTACACCTTC.